The 15 T cell receptor beta chains reported below all come from one sample, sequenced in a study of CD8 T cells in Susac syndrome. A quantity of roughly 0.5 to 1 ug RNA underwent reverse transcription using random hexamers. Using its own MiXCR run on the immunoSEQ multiplex PCR reads, TCRdb lists one record per CDR3 protein. In the table there are more than 150,000 distinct CDR3 sequences, about 95% of which are singletons. Source material: CD8+ T cells from PBMCs. The origin of the receptors is a human donor with Susac syndrome.

The J gene is TRBJ2-7, the V gene TRBV11-2, with 7 bases matching TRBD2. There are 14 residues in the CDR3. Unmatched junction bases numbered 4, after V lost 3 bases and J lost 2 bases. From germline, CDR1 is SGHAT and CDR2 FQNNGV. CDR3 sequence reads: CASSFASGTYEQYF. DNA for the CDR3: TGTGCCAGCAGCTTCGCTAGCGGAACCTACGAGCAGTACTTC. The full variable domain, completed using reference TRBV11-2 and TRBJ2-7, is EAGVAQSPRYKIIEKRQSVAFWCNPISGHATLYWYQQILGQGPKLLIQFQNNGVVDDSQLPKDRFSAERLKGVDSTLKIQPAKLEDSAVYLCASSFASGTYEQYFGPGTRLTVT.

This chain joins TRBV4-1 and TRBJ2-1, with D uncertain. CDR1 is MGHRA, CDR2 YSYEKL, per germline. The germline V and J ends were trimmed by 0 bases and 0 bases, with 6 bases remaining between them. This CDR3 spans 15 amino acids. The CDR3 protein is CASSQDIPSYNEQFF. The CDR3 bases are TGCGCCAGCAGCCAAGATATTCCCTCCTACAATGAGCAGTTCTTC.

This chain uses TRBV30 with TRBJ2-7, with D perhaps assigned TRBD1 or TRBD2 (5 bases each). CDR1 and CDR2 (germline): GTSNPN, SVGIG (reference sequence). This CDR3 region has 12 residues. V gave up 5 bases and J gave up 0 bases, with 8 bases separating them. The CDR3 nucleotides read TGTGCCTGGGCCGGGACCTCCTACGAGCAGTACTTC. This translates into CAWAGTSYEQYF.

This chain links TRBV4-1 with TRBJ2-7; 12 bases fit TRBD2. V shed 4 bases, J shed 6 bases, and the junction held 4 bases outside the gene matches. Germline-derived CDR1 and CDR2 are MGHRA and YSYEKL. The CDR3 is made up of 14 amino acids. The CDR3 reads CASSPELAGGEQYF. CDR3 coding DNA: TGCGCCAGCAGCCCGGAACTAGCGGGGGGCGAGCAGTACTTC.

The chain couples TRBV24-1 to TRBJ2-1; D not resolved. The germline V and J ends were trimmed by 5 bases and 4 bases, with 23 bases remaining between them. CDR1 is KGHDR, CDR2 SFDVKD, per germline. The CDR3 totals 18 residues. The CDR3 DNA follows: TGTGCCACCAGTGGTTCGGGTCCTATGGGCAGCGTTTACAATGAGCAGTTCTTC. It is translated as CATSGSGPMGSVYNEQFF.

The chain couples TRBV5-1 to TRBJ2-3, with D tentatively TRBD2 (6 bases). V was clipped by 0 bases and J by 5 bases, with 13 bases between them. The CDR3 covers 15 residues. Germline V gene data show CDR1 as SGHRS and CDR2 as YFSETQ. The CDR3 loop reads CASSLGLVAGDTQYF. DNA for the CDR3: TGCGCCAGCAGCTTGGGACTAGTGGCTGGAGATACGCAGTATTTT.

A single count supports this clonotype. The chain has TRBV4-1 and TRBJ1-3, with D unclear. CDR1 and CDR2 (germline): MGHRA, YSYEKL. The CDR3 spans 13 residues. The V gene lost 8 bases and the J gene lost 2 bases, with 10 bases spanning the gap. This chain's CDR3 is CASGRDTGNTIYF. As DNA, the CDR3 is TGCGCCAGCGGTAGGGATACTGGAAACACCATATATTTT.

This clonotype was seen just once. The CDR3 protein is CASSLDRVFEQFF. CDR3 coding DNA: TGTGCCAGCAGCTTGGACAGGGTGTTTGAGCAGTTCTTC. V usage is TRBV14 and J usage is TRBJ2-1; 8 bases line up with TRBD1. From germline, CDR1 is SGHDN and CDR2 FVKESK. V lost 5 bases and J lost 9; bases outside the gene matches: 6. The CDR3 has 13 amino acids. Supplemented by reference TRBV14 and TRBJ2-1, the full variable domain reads EAGVTQFPSHSVIEKGQTVTLRCDPISGHDNLYWYRRVMGKEIKFLLHFVKESKQDESGMPNNRFLAERTGGTYSTLKVQPAELEDSGVYFCASSLDRVFEQFFGPGTRLTVL.

The V and J genes are TRBV7-9 and TRBJ2-5; tentative D call: TRBD2 (5 bases). Trimming took off 1 base at V and 1 base at J, with 13 bases between the two ends. The CDR3 covers 16 residues. Germline V gene lookup returns CDR1 SEHNR and CDR2 FQNEAQ (reference sequence). CDR3 sequence reads: CASSLVGGFLQETQYF. The CDR3, as DNA: TGTGCCAGCAGCTTAGTGGGCGGGTTCCTCCAAGAGACCCAGTACTTC.

The V gene is TRBV29-1, the J gene TRBJ2-7; TRBD2 is a possible D gene (6 bases). The CDR3 is 14 amino acids. Germline CDR1 is SQVTM and CDR2 is ANQGSEA. V dropped 4 bases and J dropped 3 bases, with 16 bases sitting between them. The CDR3 DNA reads as TGCAGCGTTGGAACCGGGACTTTTAACTACGAGCAGTACTTC. Translating it yields CSVGTGTFNYEQYF.

This clonotype was picked up one time. The rearrangement uses TRBV13 and TRBJ2-7; TRBD1 aligns across 10 bases. CDR3 length: 15 amino acids. Germline-derived CDR1 and CDR2 are PRHDT and FYEKMQ (reference sequence). The J segment lost 0 bases and the V segment lost 4 bases, leaving 3 bases of the junction unmatched. The CDR3 bases are TGTGCCAGCAGCTCTAGGACAGGGGGCTCCTACGAGCAGTACTTC. Translation gives CASSSRTGGSYEQYF. Filled out from reference TRBV13 and TRBJ2-7, the complete variable domain reads AAGVIQSPRHLIKEKRETATLKCYPIPRHDTVYWYQQGPGQDPQFLISFYEKMQSDKGSIPDRFSAQQFSDYHSELNMSSLELGDSALYFCASSSRTGGSYEQYFGPGTRLTVT.

The chain links TRBV12-3 or TRBV12-4 to TRBJ2-1; TRBD2 matches at 8 bases. V gave up 7 bases and J gave up 3 bases; unmatched junction bases: 8. The CDR3 spans 15 residues. CDR3: CASIAASGSYNEQFF. DNA of the CDR3: TGTGCCAGCATCGCGGCCAGCGGGAGCTACAATGAGCAGTTCTTC.

The chain has TRBV19 and TRBJ2-7, with TRBD2 matching over 7 bases. Germline trimming cut 3 bases from V and 2 bases from J; bases unmatched to any gene: 1. CDR3 length: 13 amino acids. Germline values: CDR1 LNHDA, CDR2 SQIVND (reference sequence). CDR3 DNA sequence: TGTGCCAGTAGTATCGGACTAGCCTACGAGCAGTACTTC. Translation gives CASSIGLAYEQYF. Full variable domain (outside the CDR3, taken from reference TRBV19 and TRBJ2-7): DGGITQSPKYLFRKEGQNVTLSCEQNLNHDAMYWYRQDPGQGLRLIYYSQIVNDFQKGDIAEGYSVSREKKESFPLTVTSAQKNPTAFYLCASSIGLAYEQYFGPGTRLTVT.

The chain employs TRBV7-8 and TRBJ1-1; D ambiguous. The CDR3 totals 13 residues. V dropped 5 bases and J dropped 10 bases, with 17 bases sitting between them. From germline, CDR1 is SGHVS and CDR2 FQNEAQ. CDR3 in DNA: TGTGCCAGCAGCCCCCGGACTGGGCCCTTAGCTTTCTTT. It translates to CASSPRTGPLAFF.

The chain joins TRBV27 to TRBJ2-1, with TRBD2 identical over 8 bases. This CDR3 comprises 15 residues. CDR1 is MNHEY, CDR2 SMNVEV, per germline (reference sequence). V dropped 3 bases and J dropped 4; count of bases not matched to a gene: 5. CDR3 bases: TGTGCCAGCAGTTTGGGCGGGGGGCTATACAATGAGCAGTTCTTC. Translated, it gives CASSLGGGLYNEQFF.